The present T cell receptor beta chain was sequenced within a study of cytomegalovirus exposure and HLA in healthy donors. The length of the CDR3 is 15 residues. Germline V lookup: CDR1 SEHNR, CDR2 FQNEAQ (reference sequence). V lost 4 bases and J 8 bases, leaving 17 bases between the germline ends. The PCR ran on 60 Vbeta and 13 Jbeta primers. Clones were sequenced by immunoSEQ multiplex PCR, and TCRdb holds only the in-frame ones, with some missing. The table shows around 37,000 clones, with over 70% occurring only once. Material for sequencing was PBMCs. This chain links TRBV7-9 with TRBJ1-4; D gene unclear. The receptor was isolated from a man between 45 and 60 years old in good health and CMV-seronegative. In DNA, the CDR3 is TGTGCCAGCAGCTCTAACAAGAACAGATACGAAAAACTGTTTTTT. It is translated as CASSSNKNRYEKLFF.